The rows below give T cell receptor beta chains drawn from one sample of a study of T cells in Graves' hyperthyroidism and ophthalmopathy. TCRdb re-analysed the multiplex PCR reads in MiXCR, keeping a single row per CDR3 protein. The sample has 300,000 to 450,000 distinct CDR3 sequences, roughly 18% seen once. Sequencing was carried out using blood. The receptors stem from a man aged 18 to 30 with Graves' ophthalmopathy. CDR3s include the opening cysteine and the closing phenylalanine or tryptophan. D genes are given only for firm matches. Rows may omit the clone size; those that give it use once, few, many or a size class.

abundance | j_gene | v_gene | d_gene | CDR3nt | CDR3aa
. | TRBJ1-2 | TRBV29-1 | . | TGCAGCGTCCCTTGGGCGGGGGCTAACTATGGCTACACCTTC | CSVPWAGANYGYTF
many | TRBJ2-3 | TRBV2 | TRBD1 | TGTGCCAGCCTAGGGGGCCTGAGCACAGATACGCAGTATTTT | CASLGGLSTDTQYF
. | TRBJ2-2 | TRBV29-1 | . | TGCAGCGTTGTTCCAAACACCGGGGAGCTGTTTTTT | CSVVPNTGELFF
few | TRBJ1-5 | TRBV19 | . | TGTGCCAGTAGTATTGGGACCGTACAGCCCCAGCATTTT | CASSIGTVQPQHF
many | TRBJ2-3 | TRBV6-1 | TRBD2 | TGTGCCAGCAGTCTTAGCGGGGGGAAAACAGATACGCAGTATTTT | CASSLSGGKTDTQYF
. | TRBJ2-3 | TRBV24-1 | TRBD1 | TGTGCCACCGCCCGGGACAGGGGCACAGATACGCAGTATTTT | CATARDRGTDTQYF
many | TRBJ1-6 | TRBV14 | . | TGTGCCAGCAGAGGACAGCTAGCTAATTCACCCCTCCACTTT | CASRGQLANSPLHF
. | TRBJ1-1 | TRBV9 | . | TGTGCCAGCAGCGTAGATAGGGTCCCTTTTACTGAAGCTTTCTTT | CASSVDRVPFTEAFF
few | TRBJ1-4 | TRBV25-1 | . | TGTGCCAGCGAAAAAGGGGGGTCTACTAATGAAAAACTGTTTTTT | CASEKGGSTNEKLFF
. | TRBJ1-3 | TRBV7-9 | . | TGTGCCAGCAGCCCCTCGGGAAGGCGATACTCTGGAAACACCATATATTTT | CASSPSGRRYSGNTIYF
. | TRBJ1-1 | TRBV28 | TRBD1 | TGTGCCAGCAGCTCCGGACAGGGGGCGATACGTAGAGCTTTCTTT | CASSSGQGAIRRAFF
few | TRBJ1-4 | TRBV9 | . | TGTGCCAGCAGCCGGGGAACTTCAACTAATGAAAAACTGTTTTTT | CASSRGTSTNEKLFF
many | TRBJ2-1 | TRBV3-1 | . | TGTGCCAGCAGCCAAGAACGGGACGATGAGCAGTTCTTC | CASSQERDDEQFF
. | TRBJ2-2 | TRBV20-1 | . | TGCAGTGCCAGCTCCGGGCAGTTAAGCACCGGGGAGCTGTTTTTT | CSASSGQLSTGELFF
. | TRBJ1-1 | TRBV13 | . | TGTGCCAGCAGCTTAGGAGGGGACATGAACACTGAAGCTTTCTTT | CASSLGGDMNTEAFF
many | TRBJ2-3 | TRBV5-1 | TRBD2 | TGCGCCAGCAGCCCGGGGAACGGGGGGGGCAGCACAGATACGCAGTATTTT | CASSPGNGGGSTDTQYF
. | TRBJ2-7 | TRBV10-3 | . | TGTGCCATCAGTGAAGGGTACGGCTACGAGCAGTACTTC | CAISEGYGYEQYF
few | TRBJ1-2 | TRBV18 | . | TGTGCCAGCTCCCCCCTCCTATCCGGGGACGGCTACACCTTC | CASSPLLSGDGYTF
few | TRBJ2-3 | TRBV12-3/TRBV12-4 | . | TGTGCCAGCAGTTTATCTAGCAATACGCAGTATTTT | CASSLSSNTQYF
many | TRBJ2-3 | TRBV7-3 | . | TGTGCCAGCAGCCAAGGGGATAGCACAGATACGCAGTATTTT | CASSQGDSTDTQYF
. | TRBJ2-2 | TRBV10-2 | . | TGCGCCAGCAGGCGGCCTGCGGGGAACACCGGGGAGCTGTTTTTT | CASRRPAGNTGELFF
few | TRBJ1-5 | TRBV6-1 | TRBD1 | TGTGCCAGCAAAATGACAGGGAGGGGGAATCAGCCCCAGCATTTT | CASKMTGRGNQPQHF
many | TRBJ1-1 | TRBV20-1 | . | TGCAGTAAGGGAGGGAGGGGGAACACTGAAGCTTTCTTT | CSKGGRGNTEAFF
many | TRBJ1-5 | TRBV4-1 | . | TGCGCCAGCAGCCAAGATATGGGTCAGCCCCAGCATTTT | CASSQDMGQPQHF
many | TRBJ2-5 | TRBV6-2/TRBV6-3 | . | TGTGCCAGCAGACGGGACTTCCTACAAGAGACCCAGTACTTC | CASRRDFLQETQYF
. | TRBJ2-3 | TRBV7-3 | TRBD2 | TGTGCCAGCAGCTTAACTAGCGGGAGCTTCACAGATACGCAGTATTTT | CASSLTSGSFTDTQYF
. | TRBJ1-2 | TRBV5-6 | . | TGTGCCAGCAGCTCACAGGACTATGGCTACACCTTC | CASSSQDYGYTF
. | TRBJ1-5 | TRBV20-1 | . | TGCAGTGCTAGAGGTATCAGAACTAGAAGTAGCAATCAGCCCCAGCATTTT | CSARGIRTRSSNQPQHF
many | TRBJ2-7 | TRBV7-8 | . | TGTGCCAGCAGCTTACGGCAGACCCCCTACGAGCAGTACTTC | CASSLRQTPYEQYF
few | TRBJ2-2 | TRBV4-1 | . | TGCGCCAGCAGCCACCAGGGAGGCACCGGGGAGCTGTTTTTT | CASSHQGGTGELFF
many | TRBJ2-7 | TRBV3-1 | . | TGTGCCAGCAGACAGACCGCAACAGGGCTTCGGGAAGAGCAGTACTTC | CASRQTATGLREEQYF
many | TRBJ2-1 | TRBV18 | . | TGTGCCAGCTCACCACCGGTGGGTGAGCAGTTCTTC | CASSPPVGEQFF
. | TRBJ1-5 | TRBV19 | TRBD1 | TGTGCCAGTAGTATGGGTGGGACAGGCAATCAGCCCCAGCATTTT | CASSMGGTGNQPQHF
. | TRBJ1-2 | TRBV5-1 | . | TGCGCCAGTAACCCGTGGACAGCCGAAGGGAATGGCTACACCTTC | CASNPWTAEGNGYTF
. | TRBJ2-7 | TRBV29-1 | . | TGCAGCGTTTTCCCGGCTGGGGATGGGTACGAGCAGTACTTC | CSVFPAGDGYEQYF
. | TRBJ2-2 | TRBV30 | TRBD2 | TGTGCCTGGAGTGTATCTGGACTAGCGGGAGGTAACGGGGAGCTGTTTTTT | CAWSVSGLAGGNGELFF
many | TRBJ2-1 | TRBV7-9 | TRBD2 | TGTGCCAGCGTCCCGACTAGCCCCCCCTTTCTGAGCTCCTACAATGAGCAGTTCTTC | CASVPTSPPFLSSYNEQFF
many | TRBJ1-5 | TRBV12-3/TRBV12-4 | . | TGTGCCAGCAGCTTGCTTTCCCATAGCAATCAGCCCCAGCATTTT | CASSLLSHSNQPQHF
many | TRBJ2-3 | TRBV29-1 | . | TGCAGCGCGTGCGATTTTTCAAGCACAGATACGCAGTATTTT | CSACDFSSTDTQYF
few | TRBJ1-5 | TRBV18 | . | TGTGCCAGCTCATTAGAGACGGTTTATAGCAATCAGCCCCAGCATTTT | CASSLETVYSNQPQHF
. | TRBJ2-1 | TRBV13 | TRBD2 | TGTGCCAGCAGCTTAGGCCTAGCGGGGGCTGGGAATGAGCAGTTCTTC | CASSLGLAGAGNEQFF
many | TRBJ2-7 | TRBV7-9 | . | TGTGCCAGCAGCTCAAGATGGGTGAGCGACGAGCAGTACTTC | CASSSRWVSDEQYF
. | TRBJ2-7 | TRBV7-9 | TRBD1 | TGTGCCAGCAGCGCCCGGGACAGGGGATCCTACGAGCAGTACTTC | CASSARDRGSYEQYF
few | TRBJ2-5 | TRBV7-8 | . | TGTGCCAGCAGCTTAGGCCCCGAGCGGGAGACCCAGTACTTC | CASSLGPERETQYF